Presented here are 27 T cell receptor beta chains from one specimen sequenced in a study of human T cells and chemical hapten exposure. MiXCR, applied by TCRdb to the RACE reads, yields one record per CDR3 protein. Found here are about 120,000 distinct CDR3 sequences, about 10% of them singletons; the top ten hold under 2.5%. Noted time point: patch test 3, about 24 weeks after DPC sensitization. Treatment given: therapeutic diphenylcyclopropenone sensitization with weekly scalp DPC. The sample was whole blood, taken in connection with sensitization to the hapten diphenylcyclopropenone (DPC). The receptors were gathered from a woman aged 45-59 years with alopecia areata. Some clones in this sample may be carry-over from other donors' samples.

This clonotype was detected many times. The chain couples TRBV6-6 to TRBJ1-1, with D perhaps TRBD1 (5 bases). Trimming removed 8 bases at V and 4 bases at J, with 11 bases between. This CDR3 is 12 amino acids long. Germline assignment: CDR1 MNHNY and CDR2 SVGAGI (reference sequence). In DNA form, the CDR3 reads TGTGCCAGCGGGGGGGGTGGCACTGAAGCTTTCTTT. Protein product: CASGGGGTEAFF.

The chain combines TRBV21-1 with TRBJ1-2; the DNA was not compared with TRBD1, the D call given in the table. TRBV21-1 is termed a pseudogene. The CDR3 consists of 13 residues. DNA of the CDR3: TGTGCCAGCAGCAAAGAGGGGGACTATGGCTACACCTTC. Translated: CASSKEGDYGYTF.

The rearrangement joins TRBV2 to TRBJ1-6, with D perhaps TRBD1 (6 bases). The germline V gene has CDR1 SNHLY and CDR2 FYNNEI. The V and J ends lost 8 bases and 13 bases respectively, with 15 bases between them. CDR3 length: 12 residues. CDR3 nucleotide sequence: TGTGCCAGCGGGGGACACTCTAGGCCCCTCCACTTT. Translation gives CASGGHSRPLHF.

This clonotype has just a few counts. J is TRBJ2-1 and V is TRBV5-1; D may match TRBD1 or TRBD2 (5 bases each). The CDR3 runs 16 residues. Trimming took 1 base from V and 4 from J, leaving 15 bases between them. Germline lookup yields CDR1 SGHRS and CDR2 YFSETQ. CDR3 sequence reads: CASSLTGDGSYNEQFF. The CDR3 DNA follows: TGCGCCAGCAGCTTGACCGGGGACGGTTCTTACAATGAGCAGTTCTTC.

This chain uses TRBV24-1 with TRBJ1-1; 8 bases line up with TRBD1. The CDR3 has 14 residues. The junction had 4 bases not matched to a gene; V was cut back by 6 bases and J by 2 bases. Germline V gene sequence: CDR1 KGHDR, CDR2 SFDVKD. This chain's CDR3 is CATSYRGGNTEAFF. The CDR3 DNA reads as TGTGCCACCAGTTACAGGGGGGGAAACACTGAAGCTTTCTTT.

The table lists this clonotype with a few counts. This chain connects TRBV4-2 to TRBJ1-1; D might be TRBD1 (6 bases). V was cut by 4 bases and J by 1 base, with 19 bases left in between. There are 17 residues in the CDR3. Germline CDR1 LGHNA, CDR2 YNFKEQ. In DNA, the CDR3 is TGTGCCAGCAGCCCCCCACTGCTGGGGGCGACGAACACTGAAGCTTTCTTT. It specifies CASSPPLLGATNTEAFF.

DNA for the CDR3: TGCAGCGTGGGCCCGGACTTGGAACCTTTCTTT. Its translation: CSVGPDLEPFF. The chain carries TRBV29-1 and TRBJ1-1; D not resolved. Between the trimmed V and J ends, which lost 6 bases and 12 bases, there was a span of 17 bases. The germline V gene has CDR1 SQVTM and CDR2 ANQGSEA. The CDR3 spans 11 residues.

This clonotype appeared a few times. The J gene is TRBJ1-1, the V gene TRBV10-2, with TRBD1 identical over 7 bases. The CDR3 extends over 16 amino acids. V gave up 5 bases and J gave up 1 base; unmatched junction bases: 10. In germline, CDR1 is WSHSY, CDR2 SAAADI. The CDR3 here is CASSREAGGTNTEAFF. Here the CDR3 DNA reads TGCGCCAGCAGTCGCGAGGCAGGGGGAACGAACACTGAAGCTTTCTTT.

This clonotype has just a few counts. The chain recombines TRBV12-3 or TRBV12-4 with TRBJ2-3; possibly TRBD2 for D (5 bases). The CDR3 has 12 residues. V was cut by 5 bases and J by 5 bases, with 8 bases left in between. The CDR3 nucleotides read TGTGCCAGCAGTAGGACTCGAGATACGCAGTATTTT. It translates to CASSRTRDTQYF.

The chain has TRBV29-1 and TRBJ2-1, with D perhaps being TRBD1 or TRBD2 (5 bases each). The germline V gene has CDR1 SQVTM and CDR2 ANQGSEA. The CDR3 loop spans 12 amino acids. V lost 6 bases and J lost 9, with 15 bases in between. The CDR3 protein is CSVQGPGSEQFF. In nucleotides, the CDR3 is TGCAGCGTCCAGGGACCTGGAAGTGAGCAGTTCTTC.

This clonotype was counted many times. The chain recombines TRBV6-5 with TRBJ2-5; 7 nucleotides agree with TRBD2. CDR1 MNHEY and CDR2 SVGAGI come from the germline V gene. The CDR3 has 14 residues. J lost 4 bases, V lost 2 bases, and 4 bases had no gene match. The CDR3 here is CASSYAASGETQYF. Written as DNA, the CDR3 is TGTGCCAGCAGTTACGCGGCTAGCGGAGAGACCCAGTACTTC.

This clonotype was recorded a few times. CDR3: CSVRTGGVDSPLHF. The CDR3 DNA follows: TGCAGCGTACGAACAGGGGGCGTAGATTCACCCCTCCACTTT. The V call is TRBV29-1, the J call TRBJ1-6, with 9 positions matching TRBD1. Germline assignment: CDR1 SQVTM and CDR2 ANQGSEA. The V segment lost 6 bases and the J segment 8 bases; nucleotides outside the gene matches: 8. The CDR3 covers 14 residues.

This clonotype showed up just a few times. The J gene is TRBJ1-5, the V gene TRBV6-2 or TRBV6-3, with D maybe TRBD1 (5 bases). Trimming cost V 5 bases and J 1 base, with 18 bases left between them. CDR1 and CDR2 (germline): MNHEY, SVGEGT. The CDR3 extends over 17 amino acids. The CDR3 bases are TGTGCCAGCAGTCCACGCATGGGGCCAGGGAGCAATCAGCCCCAGCATTTT. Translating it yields CASSPRMGPGSNQPQHF.

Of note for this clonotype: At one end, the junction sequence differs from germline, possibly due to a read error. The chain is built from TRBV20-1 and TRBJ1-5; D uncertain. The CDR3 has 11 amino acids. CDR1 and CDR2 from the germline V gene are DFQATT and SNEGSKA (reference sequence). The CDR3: CSAPSAQAQHF. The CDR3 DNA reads TGCAGTGCCCCTTCGGCTCAGGCCCAGCATTTT.

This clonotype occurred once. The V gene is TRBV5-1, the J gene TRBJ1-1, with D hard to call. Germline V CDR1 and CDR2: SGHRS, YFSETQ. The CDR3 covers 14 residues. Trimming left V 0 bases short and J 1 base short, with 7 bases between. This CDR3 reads CASSLVNKNTEAFF. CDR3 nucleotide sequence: TGCGCCAGCAGCTTGGTAAACAAGAACACTGAAGCTTTCTTT.

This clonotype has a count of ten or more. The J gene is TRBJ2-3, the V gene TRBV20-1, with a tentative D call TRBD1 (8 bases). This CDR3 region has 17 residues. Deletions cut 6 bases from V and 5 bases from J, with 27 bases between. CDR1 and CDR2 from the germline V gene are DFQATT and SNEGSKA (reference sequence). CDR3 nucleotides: TGCAGTGCCGGGACAGGATTCGGCGGGAGTCGGGGAGATACGCAGTATTTT. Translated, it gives CSAGTGFGGSRGDTQYF.

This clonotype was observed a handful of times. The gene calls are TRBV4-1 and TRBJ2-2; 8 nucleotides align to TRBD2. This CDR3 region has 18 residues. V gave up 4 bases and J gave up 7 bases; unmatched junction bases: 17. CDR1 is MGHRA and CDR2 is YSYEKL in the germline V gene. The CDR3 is CASSLLSGAHGGGGELFF. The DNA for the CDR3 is TGCGCCAGCAGCCTTCTCTCGGGGGCCCACGGGGGGGGCGGGGAGCTGTTTTTT.

The CDR3, as DNA: TGTGCCAGCCGACCCTTAGCGGGGGGGCCGTACGAGCAGTACTTC. Translated: CASRPLAGGPYEQYF. The genes are TRBV7-6 and TRBJ2-7; 11 nucleotides line up with TRBD2. Trimming cost V 8 bases and J 4 bases; bases outside gene matches: 10. Per germline, CDR1 SGHVS and CDR2 FNYEAQ. The CDR3 is 15 amino acids.

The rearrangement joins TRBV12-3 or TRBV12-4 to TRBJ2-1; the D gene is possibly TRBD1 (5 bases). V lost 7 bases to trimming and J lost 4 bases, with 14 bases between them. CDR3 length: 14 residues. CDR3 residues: CASIPMTVYNEQFF. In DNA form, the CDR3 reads TGTGCCAGCATCCCCATGACAGTATACAATGAGCAGTTCTTC.

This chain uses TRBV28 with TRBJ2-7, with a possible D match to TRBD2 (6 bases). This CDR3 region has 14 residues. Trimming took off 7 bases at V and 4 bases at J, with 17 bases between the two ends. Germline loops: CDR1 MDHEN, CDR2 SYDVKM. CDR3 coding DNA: TGTGCCAGCAACCGAGTGGAAGGGAGGTACGAGCAGTACTTC. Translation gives CASNRVEGRYEQYF.

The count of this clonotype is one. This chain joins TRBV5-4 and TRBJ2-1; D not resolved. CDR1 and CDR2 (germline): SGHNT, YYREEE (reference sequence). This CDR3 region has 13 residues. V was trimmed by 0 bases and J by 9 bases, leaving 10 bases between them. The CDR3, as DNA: TGTGCCAGCAGCTTGGAGAGTTTTCGTGAGCAGTTCTTC. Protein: CASSLESFREQFF. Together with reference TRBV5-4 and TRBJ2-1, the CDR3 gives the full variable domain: ETGVTQSPTHLIKTRGQQVTLRCSSQSGHNTVSWYQQALGQGPQFIFQYYREEENGRGNFPPRFSGLQFPNYSSELNVNALELDDSALYLCASSLESFREQFFGPGTRLTVL.

Written as DNA, the CDR3 is TGTGCCAGCAGCTTAGATTCGGGTAGAGATGAAGCTTTCTTT. Protein sequence: CASSLDSGRDEAFF. The rearrangement links TRBV7-9 to TRBJ1-1; D uncertain. V gave up 1 base and J gave up 7 bases, with 13 bases separating them. Germline CDR1 and CDR2: SEHNR and FQNEAQ (reference sequence). The CDR3 sequence is 14 residues long.

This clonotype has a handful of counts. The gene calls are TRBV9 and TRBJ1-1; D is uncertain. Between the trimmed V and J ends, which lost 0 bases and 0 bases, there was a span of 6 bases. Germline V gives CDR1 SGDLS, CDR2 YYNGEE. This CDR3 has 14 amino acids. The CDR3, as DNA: TGTGCCAGCAGCGTAGAACCGTTGAACACTGAAGCTTTCTTT. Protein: CASSVEPLNTEAFF. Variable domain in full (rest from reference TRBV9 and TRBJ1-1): DSGVTQTPKHLITATGQRVTLRCSPRSGDLSVYWYQQSLDQGLQFLIQYYNGEERAKGNILERFSAQQFPDLHSELNLSSLELGDSALYFCASSVEPLNTEAFFGQGTRLTVV.

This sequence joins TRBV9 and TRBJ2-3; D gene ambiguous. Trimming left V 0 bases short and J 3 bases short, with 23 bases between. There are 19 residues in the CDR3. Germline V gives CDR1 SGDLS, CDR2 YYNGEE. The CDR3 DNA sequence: TGTGCCAGCAGCGTAGAAAGACATAATCAAGGAGCAAGGACAGATACGCAGTATTTT. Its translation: CASSVERHNQGARTDTQYF. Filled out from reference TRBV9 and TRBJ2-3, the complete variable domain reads DSGVTQTPKHLITATGQRVTLRCSPRSGDLSVYWYQQSLDQGLQFLIQYYNGEERAKGNILERFSAQQFPDLHSELNLSSLELGDSALYFCASSVERHNQGARTDTQYFGPGTRLTVL.

CDR3 nucleotides: TGTGCCAGCAGCACTGCGGGACTAGCGGGAGGGCCGATAGTCTACGAGCAGTACTTC. Encoded protein: CASSTAGLAGGPIVYEQYF. The chain joins TRBV28 to TRBJ2-7; 16 bases line up with TRBD2. This CDR3 has 19 residues. V gave up 6 bases and J gave up 3 bases; unmatched junction bases: 14. Germline loops: CDR1 MDHEN, CDR2 SYDVKM.

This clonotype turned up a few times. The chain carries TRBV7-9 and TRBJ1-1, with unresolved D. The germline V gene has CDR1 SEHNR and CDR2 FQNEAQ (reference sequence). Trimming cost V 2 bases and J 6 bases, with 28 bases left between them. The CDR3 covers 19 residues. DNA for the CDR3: TGTGCCAGCAGCTTATATGTTGGATTAGGTCGCCCCGGGAAGTCTGAAGCTTTCTTT. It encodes CASSLYVGLGRPGKSEAFF.

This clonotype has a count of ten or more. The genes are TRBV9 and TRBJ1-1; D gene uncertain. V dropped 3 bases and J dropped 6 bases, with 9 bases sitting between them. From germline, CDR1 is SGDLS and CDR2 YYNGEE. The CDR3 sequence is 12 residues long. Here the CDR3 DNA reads TGTGCCAGCAGCGCCGGCTCCTCTGAAGCTTTCTTT. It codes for CASSAGSSEAFF. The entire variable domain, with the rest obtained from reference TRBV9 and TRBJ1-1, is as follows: DSGVTQTPKHLITATGQRVTLRCSPRSGDLSVYWYQQSLDQGLQFLIQYYNGEERAKGNILERFSAQQFPDLHSELNLSSLELGDSALYFCASSAGSSEAFFGQGTRLTVV.